Below, 23 T cell receptor beta chains from the same sample are listed, as sequenced in a study of blood T cell repertoires in COVID-19. Some clones are missing from TCRdb's copy, which holds only in-frame ones; the method was immunoSEQ multiplex PCR. The repertoire holds around 130,000 clones, with more than 65% as singletons. Input material: peripheral blood. These receptors all come from a human donor in a cohort sampled during active COVID-19.

The gene calls are TRBV29-1 and TRBJ2-7, with 7 positions matching TRBD1. The V gene's germline CDR1 is SQVTM and CDR2 ANQGSEA. The length of the CDR3 is 14 residues. V was clipped by 5 bases and J by 6 bases; unmatched bases: 13. The DNA for the CDR3 is TGCAGCGTTAGAAAAGGGGGCGAGGTAAGCGAGCAGTACTTC. Amino acid sequence: CSVRKGGEVSEQYF.

The gene calls are TRBV18 and TRBJ2-7, with D tentatively TRBD1 (6 bases). The CDR3 sequence is 14 residues long. Germline V CDR1 and CDR2: KGHSH, LQKENI. Trimming removed 3 bases from V and 0 bases from J, with 9 bases in between. CDR3 amino acids: CASSPQGSSYEQYF. The CDR3 DNA reads as TGTGCCAGCTCACCCCAGGGGAGCTCCTACGAGCAGTACTTC.

The chain employs TRBV19 and TRBJ2-3, with 14 nucleotides matching TRBD2. With 3 bases clipped from V and 1 base from J, the junction kept 3 bases outside the gene matches. Germline V gives CDR1 LNHDA, CDR2 SQIVND (reference sequence). This CDR3 region has 17 residues. The CDR3 DNA reads TGTGCCAGTAGTATTTTGGGACTAGCGGGGGGCACAGATACGCAGTATTTT. Its translation is CASSILGLAGGTDTQYF.

The chain joins TRBV5-1 to TRBJ2-2; 9 bases are a match to TRBD2. This CDR3 is built from 16 residues. Germline lookup yields CDR1 SGHRS and CDR2 YFSETQ. V gave up 2 bases and J gave up 4 bases; unmatched junction bases: 6. The CDR3 nucleotides read TGCGCCAGCAGCTTCAGTAGCGGGGGAATCACCGGGGAGCTGTTTTTT. Residues: CASSFSSGGITGELFF.

For this clone: Different DNA sequences within this sample yield the same CDR3. The gene calls are TRBV29-1 and TRBJ2-7, with D possibly matching TRBD2 (6 bases). Trimming pared 0 bases from V and 3 bases from J, leaving 9 bases between. The CDR3 totals 13 residues. Germline values: CDR1 SQVTM, CDR2 ANQGSEA. For the CDR3, the DNA is TGCAGCGTTGAAGATCTGGGGGGCTACGAGCAGTACTTC. Protein sequence: CSVEDLGGYEQYF.

The chain joins TRBV6-6 to TRBJ1-1, with 9 bases matching TRBD1. V shed 5 bases, J shed 5 bases, and the junction held 12 bases outside the gene matches. In germline, CDR1 is MNHNY, CDR2 SVGAGI (reference sequence). The CDR3 covers 16 residues. The CDR3 here is CASSPLIRQGGTEAFF. Written as DNA, the CDR3 is TGTGCCAGCAGTCCACTCATTCGACAGGGGGGTACTGAAGCTTTCTTT.

This rearrangement joins TRBV3-1 (or the pseudogene TRBV3-2) to TRBJ2-6; 9 bases are a match to TRBD1. CDR3 length: 17 residues. V was pared by 4 bases and J by 2 bases, with 6 bases of the junction left unmatched. CDR1 and CDR2 from the germline V gene are LGHDT and YNNKEL (reference sequence). The DNA for the CDR3 is TGTGCCAGCAGCCCCGACAGGGGGGCAACTGGGGCCAACGTCCTGACTTTC. This sequence encodes CASSPDRGATGANVLTF.

This clone has more than one count but fewer than ten. The chain combines TRBV10-3 with TRBJ2-3; a weak D match, TRBD1 (6 bases). Germline V lookup: CDR1 ENHRY, CDR2 SYGVKD. Trimming pared 10 bases from V and 0 bases from J, leaving 14 bases between. The CDR3 is 14 amino acids. CDR3 sequence (DNA): TGTGCCACCACGCCGGGACAAAGCACAGATACGCAGTATTTT. This sequence encodes CATTPGQSTDTQYF.

The chain joins TRBV18 to TRBJ2-1; D may be TRBD1 (5 bases). This CDR3 spans 13 amino acids. Germline CDR1 reads KGHSH; CDR2 reads LQKENI. V was pared by 8 bases and J by 2 bases, with 10 bases between. CDR3 in DNA: TGTGCCAGCCGACAGATCACCTACAATGAGCAGTTCTTC. Its protein product is CASRQITYNEQFF.

This clone appeared a single time. The chain recombines TRBV28 with TRBJ1-6, with D tentatively TRBD1 (6 bases). Germline loops: CDR1 MDHEN, CDR2 SYDVKM. This CDR3 has 14 residues. With 6 bases removed from V and 5 bases from J, the gap between germline ends came to 11 bases. The CDR3 DNA follows: TGTGCCAGCAGGCCCGGACAGCATAATTCACCCCTCCACTTT. This sequence encodes CASRPGQHNSPLHF. The variable domain in full, with the rest retrieved from reference TRBV28 and TRBJ1-6, is DVKVTQSSRYLVKRTGEKVFLECVQDMDHENMFWYRQDPGLGLRLIYFSYDVKMKEKGDIPEGYSVSREKKERFSLILESASTNQTSMYLCASRPGQHNSPLHFGNGTRLTVT.

Comments on this clone: The same CDR3 can be traced to other DNA sequences in this sample. The chain links TRBV27 to TRBJ1-3; no reliable D call. Germline values: CDR1 MNHEY, CDR2 SMNVEV (reference sequence). The V end was cut by 2 bases, the J end by 2 bases, with 7 bases between. The CDR3 runs to 14 residues. The CDR3 reads CASSLGRAGNTIYF. The CDR3 DNA is TGTGCCAGCAGTTTAGGGCGCGCTGGAAACACCATATATTTT.

This rearrangement joins TRBV5-6 to TRBJ2-2; 11 positions match TRBD1. Per the germline V gene, CDR1 is SGHDT and CDR2 is YYEEEE. The V and J ends lost 3 bases and 4 bases, in that order; junction bases with no gene match: 5. This CDR3 comprises 16 residues. DNA for the CDR3: TGTGCCAGCAGCTCGGACAGGGGGCGGGGCACCGGGGAGCTGTTTTTT. Its translation: CASSSDRGRGTGELFF.

The rearrangement uses TRBV3-1 (or the pseudogene TRBV3-2) and TRBJ2-7; D remains unclear. With 1 base removed from V and 6 bases from J, the gap between germline ends came to 10 bases. This CDR3 is 13 amino acids long. Germline values: CDR1 LGHDT, CDR2 YNNKEL (reference sequence). The CDR3 loop is CASSQVLRSEQYF. Written as DNA, the CDR3 is TGTGCCAGCAGCCAAGTACTGAGGTCCGAGCAGTACTTC.

The CDR3 protein is CASSLGQGPNQPQHF. The CDR3 nucleotides are TGTGCCAGCAGCCTCGGACAGGGGCCGAATCAGCCCCAGCATTTT. V is TRBV2 and J is TRBJ1-5; 9 bases map to TRBD1. Germline CDR1 and CDR2: SNHLY and FYNNEI. The CDR3 sequence is 15 residues long. V dropped 6 bases and J dropped 4; count of bases not matched to a gene: 7.

The gene calls are TRBV7-6 and TRBJ2-1; tentatively, D is TRBD2 (5 bases). The V end lost 2 bases, the J end lost 10 bases, and 9 bases lay between the germline ends. Germline assignment: CDR1 SGHVS and CDR2 FNYEAQ. The CDR3 length is 12 residues. CDR3 sequence: CASSLLPSEQFF. The CDR3 DNA reads TGTGCCAGCAGCTTACTACCTAGCGAGCAGTTCTTC. Together with reference TRBV7-6 and TRBJ2-1, the CDR3 gives the full variable domain: GAGVSQSPRYKVTKRGQDVALRCDPISGHVSLYWYRQALGQGPEFLTYFNYEAQQDKSGLPNDRFSAERPEGSISTLTIQRTEQRDSAMYRCASSLLPSEQFFGPGTRLTVL.

V gene TRBV2 combines with J gene TRBJ2-1; 13 nucleotides line up with TRBD2. CDR1 SNHLY and CDR2 FYNNEI come from the germline V gene. This CDR3 is 14 amino acids long. The trim removed 6 bases at V and 6 bases at J, leaving 2 bases unmatched. The CDR3 loop reads CASRRTSGGNEQFF. CDR3 sequence (DNA): TGTGCCAGCAGGCGGACTAGCGGGGGCAATGAGCAGTTCTTC.

V and J are TRBV19 and TRBJ2-7; a weak D match, TRBD1 (6 bases). V was clipped by 1 base and J by 3 bases, with 10 bases between them. Germline loops: CDR1 LNHDA, CDR2 SQIVND (reference sequence). This CDR3 spans 14 amino acids. The CDR3 reads CASSIGTELYEQYF. The CDR3 DNA sequence: TGTGCCAGTAGTATAGGGACAGAGCTCTACGAGCAGTACTTC.

The chain uses TRBV7-9 and TRBJ2-3, with a tentative D call TRBD2 (5 bases). CDR3 length: 13 amino acids. Trimming pared 4 bases from V and 10 bases from J, leaving 15 bases between. Germline V gives CDR1 SEHNR, CDR2 FQNEAQ (reference sequence). Here the CDR3 reads CASSSPGRNAQYF. The CDR3 nucleotides read TGTGCCAGCAGCTCCCCGGGGAGAAACGCGCAGTATTTT. Drawing the rest from reference TRBV7-9 and TRBJ2-3, the complete variable domain is DTGVSQNPRHKITKRGQNVTFRCDPISEHNRLYWYRQTLGQGPEFLTYFQNEAQLEKSRLLSDRFSAERPKGSFSTLEIQRTEQGDSAMYLCASSSPGRNAQYFGPGTRLTVL.

This clone has just one count. This chain connects TRBV9 to TRBJ1-2, with 7 positions matching TRBD1. Germline V lookup: CDR1 SGDLS, CDR2 YYNGEE. Germline trimming cut 0 bases from V and 6 bases from J; bases unmatched to any gene: 8. This CDR3 is built from 15 residues. The DNA of the CDR3 is TGTGCCAGCAGCGTAGCTACCCAAGGGGGCCATGGCTACACCTTC. Encoded protein: CASSVATQGGHGYTF.

The V call is TRBV4-1, the J call TRBJ2-2; tentative D call: TRBD1 (5 bases). This CDR3 region has 15 residues. Germline-derived CDR1 and CDR2 are MGHRA and YSYEKL. Trimming stripped 1 base from V and 4 bases from J, with 10 bases between. The CDR3 here is CASSQARVGTGELFF. The CDR3 DNA reads TGCGCCAGCAGCCAAGCCAGGGTTGGCACCGGGGAGCTGTTTTTT.

This clone was observed a few times. The V gene is TRBV5-6, the J gene TRBJ1-2; D gene ambiguous. Trimming removed 6 bases at V and 8 bases at J, with 20 bases between. Germline CDR1 reads SGHDT; CDR2 reads YYEEEE. The CDR3 runs 14 residues. The CDR3 protein is CASTYPGSVGGYTF. Here the CDR3 DNA reads TGTGCCAGCACCTACCCGGGGTCCGTGGGCGGCTACACCTTC.

The chain employs TRBV3-1 (or the pseudogene TRBV3-2) and TRBJ1-2, with unresolved D. Germline-derived CDR1 and CDR2 are LGHDT and YNNKEL (reference sequence). V was pared by 1 base and J by 0 bases, with 12 bases between. This CDR3 region has 16 residues. In DNA, the CDR3 is TGTGCCAGCAGCCAAGGTCTGGAGGCGGCTAACTATGGCTACACCTTC. Residues: CASSQGLEAANYGYTF.

This chain uses TRBV6-5 with TRBJ1-5; possible D gene TRBD1, 5 bases. Germline CDR1 reads MNHEY; CDR2 reads SVGAGI. This CDR3 contains 14 residues. The germline V and J ends were trimmed by 7 bases and 0 bases, with 10 bases remaining between them. CDR3 nucleotides: TGTGCCAGCATTCCAGGGTATAGCAATCAGCCCCAGCATTTT. It codes for CASIPGYSNQPQHF.